The 25 T cell receptor beta chains presented below share a single source sample, sequenced in a study of cytomegalovirus exposure and HLA in healthy donors. PCR used 60 Vbeta primers and 13 Jbeta primers. TCRdb's table, derived via immunoSEQ multiplex PCR, lists solely in-frame clones and lacks some. The profile shows 170,000 or so clones, about four fifths of them singletons. The sample was PBMCs. The receptors originated from a girl aged 10 to 17 in good health and CMV-seropositive.

Here the CDR3 reads CASSLGQQSSYNSPLHF. In DNA form, the CDR3 reads TGTGCCAGCAGCTTAGGACAGCAAAGCTCCTATAATTCACCCCTCCACTTT. The rearrangement links TRBV7-9 to TRBJ1-6, with D possibly being TRBD1 (5 bases). Germline values: CDR1 SEHNR, CDR2 FQNEAQ (reference sequence). Trimming left V 1 base short and J 0 bases short, with 10 bases between. The CDR3 consists of 17 residues. The whole variable domain, remainder taken from reference TRBV7-9 and TRBJ1-6, is DTGVSQNPRHKITKRGQNVTFRCDPISEHNRLYWYRQTLGQGPEFLTYFQNEAQLEKSRLLSDRFSAERPKGSFSTLEIQRTEQGDSAMYLCASSLGQQSSYNSPLHFGNGTRLTVT.

V and J are TRBV5-1 and TRBJ1-4; D not certain. The CDR3 contains 13 residues. Between the trimmed V and J ends, which lost 4 bases and 2 bases, there was a span of 6 bases. The V gene's germline CDR1 is SGHRS and CDR2 YFSETQ. CDR3 nucleotide sequence: TGCGCCAGCAGCAGGGAGACTAATGAAAAACTGTTTTTT. Protein sequence: CASSRETNEKLFF.

This sequence joins TRBV7-8 and TRBJ2-5; 7 nucleotides align to TRBD1. CDR3 size: 16 residues. Germline V lookup: CDR1 SGHVS, CDR2 FQNEAQ. Losses at the gene ends were 2 bases for V and 1 base for J; bases not matched to a gene: 7. As DNA, the CDR3 is TGTGCCAGCAGCTTATTACAAAGGGACAGCCAAGAGACCCAGTACTTC. Its translation is CASSLLQRDSQETQYF.

V gene TRBV7-9 combines with J gene TRBJ2-1; possible D gene TRBD2, 6 bases. The germline gives CDR1 SEHNR, CDR2 FQNEAQ (reference sequence). The CDR3 covers 15 residues. Trimming cost V 5 bases and J 7 bases, with 18 bases left between them. CDR3 in DNA: TGTGCCAGCAGCCTTGGGGCGGGGCCCGGGAATGAGCAGTTCTTC. Its protein product is CASSLGAGPGNEQFF.

V and J are TRBV9 and TRBJ1-2; the D is unclear. The CDR3 consists of 16 residues. Germline V CDR1 and CDR2: SGDLS, YYNGEE. Trimming stripped 3 bases from V and 6 bases from J, with 21 bases between. CDR3: CASSARYTEVTDGYTF. The CDR3 coding sequence is TGTGCCAGCAGCGCCCGTTACACAGAAGTAACCGATGGCTACACCTTC.

A single count supports this clone. The chain links TRBV18 to TRBJ1-3; a weak D match, TRBD1 (6 bases). The CDR3 runs 15 residues. Trimming left V 0 bases short and J 3 bases short, with 9 bases between. The germline gives CDR1 KGHSH, CDR2 LQKENI. The CDR3 spells CASSPPTGGGNTIYF. The CDR3 DNA follows: TGTGCCAGCTCACCACCGACAGGAGGTGGAAACACCATATATTTT.

The rearrangement links TRBV28 to TRBJ2-7; D not certain. In germline, CDR1 is MDHEN, CDR2 SYDVKM. The CDR3 totals 17 residues. V lost 5 bases and J 6 bases, leaving 26 bases between the germline ends. The CDR3 sequence: CASSPPFTVAGSSEQYF. The CDR3 coding sequence is TGTGCCAGCAGTCCACCCTTTACCGTGGCAGGCTCTTCCGAGCAGTACTTC.

The chain employs TRBV27 and TRBJ1-2; 7 bases match TRBD1. V was pared by 6 bases and J by 4 bases, with 2 bases of the junction left unmatched. Germline V CDR1 and CDR2: MNHEY, SMNVEV (reference sequence). The CDR3 runs 12 residues. As DNA, the CDR3 is TGTGCCAGCAGGACAGGGACCTATGGCTACACCTTC. It codes for CASRTGTYGYTF.

V is TRBV5-1 and J is TRBJ2-3; 13 nucleotides align to TRBD2. The junction had 6 bases not matched to a gene; V was cut back by 1 base and J by 7 bases. The CDR3 is 16 amino acids. Germline V lookup: CDR1 SGHRS, CDR2 YFSETQ. CDR3 loop: CASSLTTSGGKNTQYF. DNA for the CDR3: TGCGCCAGCAGCTTGACGACTAGCGGGGGGAAGAATACGCAGTATTTT.

The CDR3 DNA reads as TGTGCCACCAGCAGACCTAGCGGCAGGGACGGACAAGAGACCCAGTACTTC. Its protein product is CATSRPSGRDGQETQYF. V is TRBV15 and J is TRBJ2-5, with TRBD2 matching 7 bases. Per the germline V gene, CDR1 is LNHNV and CDR2 is YYDKDF (reference sequence). After removal of 2 bases from V and 2 bases from J, the junction contained 11 bases not matched to a gene. This CDR3 contains 17 residues.

This chain connects TRBV5-1 to TRBJ1-1; unclear D gene. The CDR3 consists of 15 residues. Trimming pared 0 bases from V and 7 bases from J, leaving 16 bases between. CDR1 is SGHRS and CDR2 is YFSETQ in the germline V gene. CDR3 amino acids: CASSLEFLGVDEAFF. CDR3 DNA sequence: TGCGCCAGCAGCTTGGAATTTCTGGGCGTAGATGAAGCTTTCTTT.

The chain uses TRBV2 and TRBJ2-5; D is ambiguous. The V and J ends lost 2 bases and 4 bases respectively, with 2 bases between them. The germline CDR1 and CDR2 sequences are SNHLY and FYNNEI. The CDR3 has 11 residues. This chain's CDR3 is CASSERETQYF. The CDR3 DNA reads as TGTGCCAGCAGTGAACGAGAGACCCAGTACTTC.

The rearrangement joins TRBV9 to TRBJ2-1, with TRBD1 matching over 7 bases. The CDR3 covers 15 residues. The ends lost 2 bases at V and 2 bases at J; junction bases unmatched: 4. Germline-derived CDR1 and CDR2 are SGDLS and YYNGEE. The CDR3 loop is CASSVDGTAYNEQFF. The CDR3 DNA reads TGTGCCAGCAGCGTGGACGGGACAGCCTACAATGAGCAGTTCTTC. The full variable domain, completed using reference TRBV9 and TRBJ2-1, is DSGVTQTPKHLITATGQRVTLRCSPRSGDLSVYWYQQSLDQGLQFLIQYYNGEERAKGNILERFSAQQFPDLHSELNLSSLELGDSALYFCASSVDGTAYNEQFFGPGTRLTVL.

The chain links TRBV27 to TRBJ1-5; 7 nucleotides agree with TRBD1. There are 14 residues in the CDR3. Germline V lookup: CDR1 MNHEY, CDR2 SMNVEV (reference sequence). V lost 6 bases to trimming and J lost 6 bases; unmatched junction nucleotides: 8. Written as DNA, the CDR3 is TGTGCCAGCAGACCCACAGGGGCCGGTCAGCCCCAGCATTTT. Translation gives CASRPTGAGQPQHF.

This sequence joins TRBV14 and TRBJ2-7; 9 bases are shared with TRBD2. Germline loops: CDR1 SGHDN, CDR2 FVKESK. J was trimmed by 3 bases and V by 2 bases; bases with no gene match: 14. The CDR3 length is 18 residues. CDR3 amino acids: CASSQRPGTSWRHYEQYF. The DNA for the CDR3 is TGTGCCAGCAGCCAACGCCCCGGGACTAGCTGGAGACACTACGAGCAGTACTTC. The variable domain in full, completed from reference TRBV14 and TRBJ2-7, reads EAGVTQFPSHSVIEKGQTVTLRCDPISGHDNLYWYRRVMGKEIKFLLHFVKESKQDESGMPNNRFLAERTGGTYSTLKVQPAELEDSGVYFCASSQRPGTSWRHYEQYFGPGTRLTVT.

The V gene is TRBV5-1, the J gene TRBJ2-2, with a possible D match to TRBD1 (5 bases). V was shortened by 4 bases and J by 4 bases, with 17 bases between the two germline ends. The CDR3 covers 16 residues. CDR1 is SGHRS, CDR2 YFSETQ, per germline. The CDR3 loop reads CASSRGLGAPTGELFF. The CDR3 nucleotides read TGCGCCAGCAGCCGAGGCCTAGGGGCTCCCACCGGGGAGCTGTTTTTT.

The chain is built from TRBV10-3 and TRBJ1-1; TRBD1 aligns across 7 bases. The CDR3 extends over 15 amino acids. Germline CDR1 reads ENHRY; CDR2 reads SYGVKD. V shed 5 bases and J 0 bases; nucleotides not matched to a gene: 6. CDR3 region: CAISPLDRVNTEAFF. DNA of the CDR3: TGTGCCATCAGTCCTCTTGACAGGGTGAACACTGAAGCTTTCTTT.

The chain uses TRBV30 and TRBJ1-1; a weak D match, TRBD1 (5 bases). The CDR3 has 13 amino acids. Trimming left V 3 bases short and J 5 bases short, with 13 bases between. The germline V gene encodes CDR1 GTSNPN and CDR2 SVGIG (reference sequence). CDR3 DNA sequence: TGTGCCTGGAGCCAGGGCGCAAGGACTGAAGCTTTCTTT. Translation gives CAWSQGARTEAFF.

This chain uses TRBV5-1 with TRBJ2-2; a weak D match, TRBD1 (6 bases). Germline CDR1 reads SGHRS; CDR2 reads YFSETQ. V lost 1 base, J lost 1 base, and 11 bases lay in between. This CDR3 region has 16 residues. Here the CDR3 DNA reads TGCGCCAGCAGCTTGTTTGGGACAAAGAACACCGGGGAGCTGTTTTTT. It translates to CASSLFGTKNTGELFF. Using reference TRBV5-1 and TRBJ2-2 for the parts outside the CDR3, the full variable domain is KAGVTQTPRYLIKTRGQQVTLSCSPISGHRSVSWYQQTPGQGLQFLFEYFSETQRNKGNFPGRFSGRQFSNSRSEMNVSTLELGDSALYLCASSLFGTKNTGELFFGEGSRLTVL.

The CDR3 DNA sequence: TGTGCCAGCAGCGTAGGGACAGGGGGCAGTTCACCCCTCCACTTT. Translated: CASSVGTGGSSPLHF. The chain has TRBV9 and TRBJ1-6; 11 bases are a match to TRBD1. The CDR3 length is 15 residues. The J segment lost 9 bases and the V segment lost 0 bases, leaving 2 bases of the junction unmatched. Germline V gene data show CDR1 as SGDLS and CDR2 as YYNGEE.

This chain uses TRBV14 with TRBJ1-1, with D uncertain. CDR3 length equals 12 residues. The V end lost 4 bases, the J end lost 6 bases, and 9 bases lay between the germline ends. Germline CDR1 is SGHDN and CDR2 is FVKESK. DNA of the CDR3: TGTGCCAGCAGCCCTGGTAGTGCTGAAGCTTTCTTT. This gives the protein CASSPGSAEAFF.

The gene calls are TRBV4-2 and TRBJ2-2, with D unresolved. V was trimmed by 0 bases and J by 7 bases, leaving 12 bases between them. Germline V lookup: CDR1 LGHNA, CDR2 YNFKEQ. This CDR3 is built from 15 residues. CDR3 amino acids: CASSQDHDPGGELFF. CDR3 bases: TGTGCCAGCAGCCAAGATCACGACCCGGGCGGGGAGCTGTTTTTT.

V is TRBV5-5 and J is TRBJ1-2, with 9 bases identical to TRBD1. J was trimmed by 3 bases and V by 4 bases; bases with no gene match: 7. Germline lookup yields CDR1 SGHKS and CDR2 YYEKEE (reference sequence). The CDR3 totals 15 residues. CDR3 sequence reads: CASSHRTGVDYGYTF. The CDR3 bases are TGTGCCAGCAGCCACCGGACAGGGGTGGACTATGGCTACACCTTC.

The genes are TRBV9 and TRBJ2-5; 13 bases are a match to TRBD2. This CDR3 is built from 17 residues. Germline CDR1 and CDR2: SGDLS and YYNGEE. J lost 2 bases, V lost 4 bases, and 8 bases had no gene match. The CDR3 loop reads CASSPGTSGVGQETQYF. CDR3 DNA sequence: TGTGCCAGCAGCCCCGGGACTAGCGGGGTAGGGCAAGAGACCCAGTACTTC.

The chain links TRBV9 to TRBJ2-7; 7 bases agree with TRBD1. Trimming took 3 bases from V and 2 from J; bases not matched to a gene: 8. This CDR3 is 15 amino acids long. Per the germline V gene, CDR1 is SGDLS and CDR2 is YYNGEE. The CDR3 nucleotides read TGTGCCAGCAGCGCCCGACAGGGAGACCCCTACGAGCAGTACTTC. Amino acid sequence: CASSARQGDPYEQYF. The whole variable domain, filled in from reference TRBV9 and TRBJ2-7, reads DSGVTQTPKHLITATGQRVTLRCSPRSGDLSVYWYQQSLDQGLQFLIQYYNGEERAKGNILERFSAQQFPDLHSELNLSSLELGDSALYFCASSARQGDPYEQYFGPGTRLTVT.